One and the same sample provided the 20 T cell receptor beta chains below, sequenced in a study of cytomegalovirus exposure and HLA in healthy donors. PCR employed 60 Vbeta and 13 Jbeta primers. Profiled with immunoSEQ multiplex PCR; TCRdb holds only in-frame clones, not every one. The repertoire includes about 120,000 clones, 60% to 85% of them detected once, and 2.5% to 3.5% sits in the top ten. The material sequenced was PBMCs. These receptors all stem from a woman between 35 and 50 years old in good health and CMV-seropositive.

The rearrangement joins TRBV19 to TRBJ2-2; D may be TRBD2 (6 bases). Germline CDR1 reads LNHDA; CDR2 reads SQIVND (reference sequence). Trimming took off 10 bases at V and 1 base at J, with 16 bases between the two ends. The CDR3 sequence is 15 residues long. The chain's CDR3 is CAIKSVGGNTGELFF. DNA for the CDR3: TGTGCCATCAAATCCGTCGGGGGGAACACCGGGGAGCTGTTTTTT.

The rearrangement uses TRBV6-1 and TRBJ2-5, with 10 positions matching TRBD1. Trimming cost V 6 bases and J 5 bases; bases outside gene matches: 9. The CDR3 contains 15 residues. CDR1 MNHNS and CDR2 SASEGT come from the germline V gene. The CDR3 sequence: CASSEGQGNWETQYF. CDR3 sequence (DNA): TGTGCCAGCAGCGAGGGACAGGGGAATTGGGAGACCCAGTACTTC.

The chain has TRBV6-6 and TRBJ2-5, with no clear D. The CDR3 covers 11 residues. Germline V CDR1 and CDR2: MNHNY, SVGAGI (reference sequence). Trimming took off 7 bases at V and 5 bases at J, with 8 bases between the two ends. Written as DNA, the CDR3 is TGTGCCAGCAAAAGAGAGGAGACCCAGTACTTC. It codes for CASKREETQYF.

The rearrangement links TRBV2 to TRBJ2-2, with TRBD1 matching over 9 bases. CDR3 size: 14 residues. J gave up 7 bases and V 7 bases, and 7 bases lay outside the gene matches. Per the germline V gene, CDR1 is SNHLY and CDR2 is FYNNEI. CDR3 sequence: CASKQQGASGELFF. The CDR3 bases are TGTGCCAGCAAACAACAGGGGGCTAGCGGGGAGCTGTTTTTT. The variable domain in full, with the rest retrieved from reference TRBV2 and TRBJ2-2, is EPEVTQTPSHQVTQMGQEVILRCVPISNHLYFYWYRQILGQKVEFLVSFYNNEISEKSEIFDDQFSVERPDGSNFTLKIRSTKLEDSAMYFCASKQQGASGELFFGEGSRLTVL.

Here the CDR3 DNA reads TGTGCTAGTGGTTTGAGTCTGGAGTCTGAAGCTTTCTTT. Translating it yields CASGLSLESEAFF. The chain employs TRBV12-5 and TRBJ1-1; D unclear. Trimming took off 2 bases at V and 6 bases at J, with 10 bases between the two ends. The CDR3 has 13 residues. The germline V gene encodes CDR1 LGHNT and CDR2 FRNRAP.

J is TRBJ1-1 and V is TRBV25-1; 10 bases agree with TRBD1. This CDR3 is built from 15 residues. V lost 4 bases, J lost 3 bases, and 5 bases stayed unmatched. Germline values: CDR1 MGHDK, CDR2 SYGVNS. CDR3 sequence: CASSGAGTGDTEAFF. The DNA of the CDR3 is TGTGCCAGCAGTGGCGCCGGGACAGGGGACACTGAAGCTTTCTTT.

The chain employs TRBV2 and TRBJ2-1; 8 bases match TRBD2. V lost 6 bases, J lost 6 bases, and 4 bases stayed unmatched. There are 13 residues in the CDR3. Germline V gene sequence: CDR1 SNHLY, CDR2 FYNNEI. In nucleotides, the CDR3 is TGTGCCAGCAGCGAGGGACTAGGCAATGAGCAGTTCTTC. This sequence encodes CASSEGLGNEQFF.

The CDR3 sequence is CASSEALQSNNSPLHF. The CDR3 DNA is TGTGCCAGCAGTGAAGCTCTCCAGTCGAATAATTCACCCCTCCACTTT. V gene TRBV6-1 combines with J gene TRBJ1-6; the D is unclear. The CDR3 is 16 residues long. The germline V gene has CDR1 MNHNS and CDR2 SASEGT. V lost 0 bases and J 5 bases, leaving 11 bases between the germline ends.

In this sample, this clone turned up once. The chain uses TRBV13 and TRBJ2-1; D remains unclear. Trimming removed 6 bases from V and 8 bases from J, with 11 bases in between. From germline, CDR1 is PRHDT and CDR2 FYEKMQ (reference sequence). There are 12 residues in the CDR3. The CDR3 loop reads CASRNYEDEQFF. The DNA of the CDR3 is TGTGCCAGCAGAAACTACGAGGATGAGCAGTTCTTC.

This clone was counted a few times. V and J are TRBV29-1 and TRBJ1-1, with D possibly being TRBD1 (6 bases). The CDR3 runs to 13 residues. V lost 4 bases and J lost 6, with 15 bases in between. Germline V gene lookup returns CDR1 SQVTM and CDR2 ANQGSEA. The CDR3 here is CSVVGVEGAEAFF. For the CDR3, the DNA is TGCAGCGTTGTAGGAGTCGAGGGGGCTGAAGCTTTCTTT.

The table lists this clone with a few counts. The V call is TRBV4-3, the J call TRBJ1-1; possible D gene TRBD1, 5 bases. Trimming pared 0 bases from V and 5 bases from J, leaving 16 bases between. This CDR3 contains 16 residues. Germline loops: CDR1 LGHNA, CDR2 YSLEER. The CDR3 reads CASSQDLSRGRTEAFF. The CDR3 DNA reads TGCGCCAGCAGCCAAGACCTCTCTAGGGGAAGGACTGAAGCTTTCTTT.

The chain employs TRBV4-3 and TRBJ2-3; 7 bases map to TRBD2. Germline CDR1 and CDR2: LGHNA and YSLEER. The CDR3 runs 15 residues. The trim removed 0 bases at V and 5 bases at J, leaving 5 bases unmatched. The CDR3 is CASSQDMIAGDTQYF. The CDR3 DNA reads TGCGCCAGCAGCCAAGATATGATAGCGGGAGATACGCAGTATTTT.

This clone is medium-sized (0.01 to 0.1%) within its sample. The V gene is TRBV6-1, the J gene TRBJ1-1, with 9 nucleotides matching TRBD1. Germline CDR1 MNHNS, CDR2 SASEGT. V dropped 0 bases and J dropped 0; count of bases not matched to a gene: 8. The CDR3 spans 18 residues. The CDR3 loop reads CASSEALRQGVMNTEAFF. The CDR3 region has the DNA TGTGCCAGCAGTGAAGCGCTTCGACAGGGGGTAATGAACACTGAAGCTTTCTTT.

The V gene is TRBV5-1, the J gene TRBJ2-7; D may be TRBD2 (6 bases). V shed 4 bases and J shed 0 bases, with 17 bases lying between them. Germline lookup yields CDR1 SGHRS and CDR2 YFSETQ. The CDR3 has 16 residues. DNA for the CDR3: TGCGCCAGCAGCAATTTGTCCCTAGCGAACTCCTACGAGCAGTACTTC. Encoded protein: CASSNLSLANSYEQYF.

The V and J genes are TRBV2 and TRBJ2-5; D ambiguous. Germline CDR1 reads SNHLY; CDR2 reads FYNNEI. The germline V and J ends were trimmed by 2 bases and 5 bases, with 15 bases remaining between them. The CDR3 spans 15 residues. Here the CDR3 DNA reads TGTGCCAGCAGTGAACGTGAGAGTAGCTGGGAGACCCAGTACTTC. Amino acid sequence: CASSERESSWETQYF. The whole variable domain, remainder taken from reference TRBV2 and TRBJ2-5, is EPEVTQTPSHQVTQMGQEVILRCVPISNHLYFYWYRQILGQKVEFLVSFYNNEISEKSEIFDDQFSVERPDGSNFTLKIRSTKLEDSAMYFCASSERESSWETQYFGPGTRLLVL.

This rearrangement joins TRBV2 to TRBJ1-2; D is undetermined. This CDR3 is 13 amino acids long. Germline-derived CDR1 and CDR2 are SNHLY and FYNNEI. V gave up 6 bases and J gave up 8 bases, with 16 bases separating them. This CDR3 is CASRAGLEYGYTF. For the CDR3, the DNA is TGTGCCAGCAGGGCAGGACTCGAGTACGGCTACACCTTC.

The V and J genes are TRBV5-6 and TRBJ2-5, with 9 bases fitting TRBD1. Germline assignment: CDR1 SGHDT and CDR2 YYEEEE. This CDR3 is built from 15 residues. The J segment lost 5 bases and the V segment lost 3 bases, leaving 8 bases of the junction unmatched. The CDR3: CASSYTTGGRETQYF. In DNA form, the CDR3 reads TGTGCCAGCAGCTACACCACAGGGGGCCGGGAGACCCAGTACTTC.

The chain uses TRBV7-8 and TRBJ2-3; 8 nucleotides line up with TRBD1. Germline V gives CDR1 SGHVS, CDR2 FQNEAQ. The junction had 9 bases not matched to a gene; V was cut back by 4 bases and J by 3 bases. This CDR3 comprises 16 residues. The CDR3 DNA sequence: TGTGCCAGCAGCTCAGGACAGGGAAGGGGGACAGATACGCAGTATTTT. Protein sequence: CASSSGQGRGTDTQYF. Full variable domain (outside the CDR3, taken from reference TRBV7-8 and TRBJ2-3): GAGVSQSPRYKVAKRGQDVALRCDPISGHVSLFWYQQALGQGPEFLTYFQNEAQLDKSGLPSDRFFAERPEGSVSTLKIQRTQQEDSAVYLCASSSGQGRGTDTQYFGPGTRLTVL.

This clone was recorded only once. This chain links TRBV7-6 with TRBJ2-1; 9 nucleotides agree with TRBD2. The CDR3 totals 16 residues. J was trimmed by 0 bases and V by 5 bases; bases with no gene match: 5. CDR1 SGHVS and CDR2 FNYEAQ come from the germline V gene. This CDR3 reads CASSTTSGPSYNEQFF. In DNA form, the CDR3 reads TGTGCCAGCAGCACCACTAGCGGGCCCTCCTACAATGAGCAGTTCTTC.

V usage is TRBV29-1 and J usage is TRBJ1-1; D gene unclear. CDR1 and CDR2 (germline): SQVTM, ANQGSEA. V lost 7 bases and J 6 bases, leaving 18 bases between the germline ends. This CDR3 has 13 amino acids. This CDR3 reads CSASRGERAEAFF. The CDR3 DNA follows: TGCAGCGCTTCCCGCGGGGAAAGGGCTGAAGCTTTCTTT.